Sequencing of this T cell receptor beta chain was carried out in a study of blood T cell repertoires in COVID-19. At the level of the study: COVID-19 samples collected from the United States, Italy and Spain covered acute and convalescent phases.

Study processing details: Estimation of nucleated cell counts relied on the amplification of reference gene primers. The data were produced by immunoSEQ multiplex PCR, yet TCRdb's version contains in-frame clones alone and is incomplete. V and J calls and clone size follow that table, whereas D and trimming were derived from the DNA. The table records about 45,000 clones, 83% of them present only once. The CDR3 has 16 residues. Sequenced material: peripheral blood. The TCR sequence derives from a man older than 75 in a cohort sampled during active COVID-19. The chain employs TRBV21-1 and TRBJ2-1; the table calls TRBD2, which could not be checked here. TRBV21-1 is marked as a pseudogene. CDR3: CASSNPSGRAVNEQFF. CDR3 nucleotide sequence: TGTGCCAGCAGCAATCCTAGCGGGAGGGCTGTCAATGAGCAGTTCTTC.